A selection of T cell receptor beta chains follows, all from one sample in a study of beta chain features in type 1 diabetes. Generated by immunoSEQ multiplex PCR, the TCRdb table keeps only in-frame clones and is missing some. The table includes more than 130,000 clones, less than 9% detected once. Material: central memory CD4+ T cells from blood. The receptor source for this set is a woman under 40 in good health. Each CDR3 is given with its conserved first and last residue. Each record gives: D gene, V gene, CDR3 protein. The D gene is left open where the match is weak.

TRBD1	TRBV5-1	CASSPHDRGRVETQYF
NA	TRBV9	CASSASSLSSYEQYF
NA	TRBV28	CASSRGGGNIQYF
NA	TRBV30	CAWSVGANTGELFF
TRBD2	TRBV4-2	CASSLAGPYSYEQYF
NA	TRBV29-1	CSVGGDYGYTF
NA	TRBV7-3	CASSLLAGYGYTF
TRBD2	TRBV7-3	CASSLTLAGGDEQFF
NA	TRBV4-1	CASSPETVYQPQHF
TRBD1	TRBV6-5	CASNTRTGMLGIQYF
TRBD1	TRBV2	CASSSQGAGTDTQYF
NA	TRBV7-2	CASSFGIHTDTQYF
NA	TRBV11-2	CASSLGRSYNEQFF
TRBD1	TRBV7-9	CASSLSIGTGVLRGFF
TRBD1	TRBV5-1	CASSPGQGNEQYF
NA	TRBV7-8	CAAARDQETQYF
NA	TRBV7-9	CASSLSGYEQYF
NA	TRBV7-9	CASSLMEKGAYEQYF
TRBD2	TRBV11-2	CALGGREALDNEQFF
TRBD1	TRBV7-8	CASSWDRGNEQFF
TRBD2	TRBV30	CAWSVIAGGPLSYEQYF
NA	TRBV6-6	CASSDPQAWAYEQYF
NA	TRBV5-6	CASGDSYNEQFF
TRBD2	TRBV4-1	CASSQAGRGKNIQYF